The entry below gives a single TCR beta chain sequence along with its context. In its sample, this clonotype was seen a few times. The antigen it recognizes is unknown. Qualities for individual bases were not recorded, and no much larger clone is one base off. To prepare the library, PCR was applied. The reads were generated on an Illumina HiSeq 2500. TCR libraries were prepared with molecular barcoding, using unique molecular identifiers to normalize TCRbeta repertoire quantification. The public reads were reanalyzed by TCRdb: fastp trimming at Q25, MiXCR alignment, in-frame beta chains only. Rows with one shared CDR3 protein collapse into an entry with the most common genes and DNA. Present in this sample are 300,000 to 400,000 distinct CDR3 sequences, around 15% of which were seen just once. The ten largest account for approximately 38% of the sample. The data stem from a study of T-cell reconstitution after alpha-beta-depleted transplantation in children (dated by TCRdb to about 2016). Background on the whole study: T-cell immune reconstitution after TCRalphabeta/CD19-depleted allogeneic hematopoietic cell transplantation in children was quantitatively tracked in the study by means of TCR repertoire profiling.

The V end loses 1 base and the J end loses 3 bases, and a stretch of 11 bases separates them. CDR1 and CDR2 were assigned from the germline V gene (reference sequence) as SGHKS and YYEKEE. Taken from cysteine to phenylalanine, the CDR3 has 14 residues. Only the CDR3 region is kept as DNA, spanning 42 bases read in frame from base 1. According to the study, the label for this sample's treatment or condition signals: allogeneic hematopoietic cell transplantation with graft depleted of TCRalphabeta T cells and CD19 B cells. Transplant recipients were children who received TCRalphabeta/CD19-depleted allogeneic hematopoietic cell grafts. What the study reported, not specific to this receptor: In some patients, high TCRbeta diversity at day 60 was attributed to recipient T cells and intrathymic progenitors that had survived conditioning. Hyperexpanded clone frequencies declined over subsequent months; after one year, T-cell counts and TCRbeta diversity were mostly attributed to newly produced T cells. The apparently early recovery of alphabetaT-cell counts about two months after transplant reportedly depended on only several hundred rapidly expanded clones that came from non-depleted graft cells.

This chain joins TRBV5-5 to TRBJ2-7; the D region may be TRBD1 or TRBD2, each matching 5 bases equally. The clonotype originates from a male patient aged 2 to 10 who had a stem cell transplant for acute lymphoblastic leukemia, so the T cells may come from the graft donor. The material was PBMCs, mostly from graft donor cells, obtained 360 days after TCRalphabeta/CD19-depleted stem cell transplant. The DNA sequence is TGTGCCAGCAGCTTGCTGCAGGGAGTCTACGAGCAGTACTTC. This encodes CASSLLQGVYEQYF.